This TCR beta chain was observed in a study of OX40 agonist ivuxolimab in advanced cancers. Study details: Six ivuxolimab dose levels, 0.01 to 10 mg/kg, were given intravenously every 2 weeks. Study-level results: Among T cells, CD8+ cells averaged more expanded clones than CD4+ cells. At doses 0.1 to 3.0 mg/kg, CD4+ and CD8+ clones expanded.

The repertoire was sequenced with immunoSEQ multiplex PCR; TCRdb's copy has only in-frame clones and lacks some. The sample has tens of thousands of clones; about 86% are singletons. A remark on this clone: Its specificity is not known. The same CDR3 is also encoded by other DNA sequences in this sample.

The CDR3 contains 14 residues. Per the germline V gene, CDR1 is MNHEY and CDR2 is SVGAGI. Trimming took 0 bases from V and 1 from J, leaving 6 bases between them. The TCR was taken from an adult with an advanced solid tumor such as melanoma, head and neck, liver or kidney cancer. The chain employs TRBV6-5 and TRBJ1-1; no clear D gene. The input for sequencing was CD4+ or CD8+ T cells sorted from blood, taken in a trial of the OX40 agonist ivuxolimab. CDR3 residues: CASSYSPGNTEAFF. Written as DNA, the CDR3 is TGTGCCAGCAGTTACTCTCCGGGGAACACTGAAGCTTTCTTT.